Presented here are 14 T cell receptor beta chains from one specimen sequenced in a study of human thymus T cells. Measured with immunoSEQ multiplex PCR; TCRdb has only the in-frame clones, and not every one. The sample consists of around 44,000 clones, around 94% of them appearing once. The specimen was blood. These receptors were taken from a boy less than two years old with a congenital heart defect but otherwise immunologically healthy.

This chain joins TRBV6-1 and TRBJ2-7; D gene unclear. Germline-derived CDR1 and CDR2 are MNHNS and SASEGT. V lost 5 bases, J lost 3 bases, and 8 bases lay in between. This CDR3 has 12 residues. The CDR3 loop is CASSRAHYEQYF. CDR3 sequence (DNA): TGTGCCAGCAGTAGGGCCCACTACGAGCAGTACTTC.

The chain carries TRBV27 and TRBJ2-1; D not resolved. Germline-derived CDR1 and CDR2 are MNHEY and SMNVEV (reference sequence). The CDR3 totals 12 residues. The V end was cut by 7 bases, the J end by 5 bases, with 9 bases between. In DNA, the CDR3 is TGTGCCAGCACCCTAATCAACAATGAGCAGTTCTTC. Translated: CASTLINNEQFF.

The chain uses TRBV6-4 and TRBJ2-1, with unresolved D. V lost 6 bases to trimming and J lost 0 bases, with 9 bases between them. CDR3 length equals 14 residues. Germline V CDR1 and CDR2: MRHNA, SNTAGT. This chain's CDR3 is CASSRTSSYNEQFF. DNA of the CDR3: TGTGCCAGCAGCAGGACCAGCTCCTACAATGAGCAGTTCTTC.

This sequence joins TRBV7-2 and TRBJ1-1; possibly TRBD1 for D (6 bases). Per the germline V gene, CDR1 is SGHTA and CDR2 is FQGNSA. V was cut by 3 bases and J by 2 bases, with 13 bases left in between. This CDR3 contains 15 residues. CDR3 region: CASSFHWGRNTEAFF. The DNA of the CDR3 is TGTGCCAGCAGCTTTCATTGGGGGCGCAACACTGAAGCTTTCTTT. Complete variable domain (other parts from reference TRBV7-2 and TRBJ1-1): GAGVSQSPSNKVTEKGKDVELRCDPISGHTALYWYRQSLGQGLEFLIYFQGNSAPDKSGLPSDRFSAERTGGSVSTLTIQRTQQEDSAVYLCASSFHWGRNTEAFFGQGTRLTVV.

This chain uses TRBV4-1 with TRBJ1-2; no clear D. This CDR3 has 13 amino acids. CDR1 and CDR2 (germline): MGHRA, YSYEKL. Trimming took 1 base from V and 6 from J, leaving 9 bases between them. The CDR3 here is CASSQGGLDGYTF. The CDR3 coding sequence is TGCGCCAGCAGCCAAGGAGGGTTAGATGGCTACACCTTC.

V is TRBV5-1 and J is TRBJ2-7; no clear D. Germline V gene lookup returns CDR1 SGHRS and CDR2 YFSETQ. The CDR3 is 14 amino acids. V lost 1 base and J 0 bases, leaving 8 bases between the germline ends. CDR3 coding DNA: TGCGCCAGCAGCTTGTCAGCTAGCTCCTACGAGCAGTACTTC. Translation: CASSLSASSYEQYF.

The V call is TRBV12-5, the J call TRBJ1-2, with no clear D. Germline V CDR1 and CDR2: LGHNT, FRNRAP. V was cut by 3 bases and J by 3 bases, with 2 bases left in between. CDR3 length: 11 residues. The CDR3 bases are TGTGCTAGTGGTTTACACTATGGCTACACCTTC. Translation gives CASGLHYGYTF.

The rearrangement uses TRBV18 and TRBJ2-7; TRBD2 agrees at 12 bases. CDR1 is KGHSH and CDR2 is LQKENI in the germline V gene. The CDR3 spans 15 residues. J was trimmed by 1 base and V by 2 bases; bases with no gene match: 0. CDR3 nucleotide sequence: TGTGCCAGCTCACCAACTAGCGGGGGGTCCTACGAGCAGTACTTC. Translation: CASSPTSGGSYEQYF.

The chain combines TRBV6-5 with TRBJ2-1, with 8 bases matching TRBD2. This CDR3 contains 11 residues. Germline CDR1 reads MNHEY; CDR2 reads SVGAGI. Trimming took 7 bases from V and 14 from J; bases not matched to a gene: 7. The CDR3 DNA sequence: TGTGCCAGCAACGGCGGGGGGCGGGAGTTCTTC. As protein: CASNGGGREFF.

The genes are TRBV9 and TRBJ2-2; D is unresolved. Trimming cost V 0 bases and J 0 bases, with 12 bases left between them. Germline V gives CDR1 SGDLS, CDR2 YYNGEE. The CDR3 is 17 residues long. CDR3 sequence reads: CASSVEVAKANTGELFF. The DNA for the CDR3 is TGTGCCAGCAGCGTAGAAGTGGCAAAAGCGAACACCGGGGAGCTGTTTTTT.

The chain employs TRBV5-1 and TRBJ2-7, with 7 positions matching TRBD1. Germline V gene data show CDR1 as SGHRS and CDR2 as YFSETQ. The CDR3 runs 13 residues. J gave up 2 bases and V 10 bases, and 9 bases lay outside the gene matches. Here the CDR3 DNA reads TGCGCCGTCTTTCCGGGACAGCCCTACGAGCAGTACTTC. It specifies CAVFPGQPYEQYF.

This clone was seen once. The V gene is TRBV1, the J gene TRBJ2-7; the table's D gene call, TRBD1, was not cross checked with the DNA. TRBV1 is classified as a pseudogene. This CDR3 is built from 13 residues. As DNA, the CDR3 is TGCACCAGCGGGGGCCCCTTTACCTACGAGCAGTACTTC. This translates into CTSGGPFTYEQYF.

As DNA, the CDR3 is TGCGCCAGCAGCCAATCCCGGGACACTACCCCCTTAAACTATGGCTACACCTTC. Protein sequence: CASSQSRDTTPLNYGYTF. The chain couples TRBV4-1 to TRBJ1-2, with D perhaps matching TRBD1 (6 bases). Per germline, CDR1 MGHRA and CDR2 YSYEKL. V lost 2 bases, J lost 2 bases, and 21 bases lay in between. The CDR3 has 18 residues.

The rearrangement links TRBV4-3 to TRBJ2-3; 7 nucleotides agree with TRBD2. In germline, CDR1 is LGHNA, CDR2 YSLEER. CDR3 length: 17 residues. Germline trimming cut 1 base from V and 7 bases from J; bases unmatched to any gene: 14. The CDR3 sequence: CASSQVPRAGDINTQYF. The CDR3 coding sequence is TGCGCCAGCAGCCAAGTCCCTCGGGCGGGGGATATAAATACGCAGTATTTT.